The rows below give T cell receptor beta chains drawn from one sample of a study of cytomegalovirus exposure and HLA in healthy donors. The method was immunoSEQ multiplex PCR; TCRdb's version includes in-frame clones alone and lacks a portion of them. Of approximately 50,000 clones listed, roughly three fifths are singletons. The sample taken for sequencing was PBMCs. Receptor source: a human donor in good health. The CDR3 runs from the conserved cysteine through the conserved F or W. A D gene is named only where the DNA matches it firmly. Size is stated for part of the rows, as once, few or many counts, or as a class when the clone is expanded.

CAWSRLESTDTQYF | TGTGCCTGGAGCCGTTTAGAGAGCACAGATACGCAGTATTTT | . | TRBJ2-3 | TRBV30 | .
CASIDGAIGELFF | TGTGCCAGCATAGATGGGGCAATCGGGGAGCTGTTTTTT | . | TRBJ2-2 | TRBV6-5 | .
CASSQEYRANYGYTF | TGCGCCAGCAGCCAAGAATACAGGGCTAACTATGGCTACACCTTC | . | TRBJ1-2 | TRBV4-1 | .
CASSAGYYEQYF | TGTGCCAGCAGTGCAGGGTACTACGAGCAGTACTTC | . | TRBJ2-7 | TRBV7-9 | .
CASSQTSGANTGELFF | TGTGCCAGCAGCCAGACTAGCGGGGCTAACACCGGGGAGCTGTTTTTT | once | TRBJ2-2 | TRBV5-5 | TRBD2
CAITPGVVSGYTF | TGTGCCATCACCCCAGGGGTTGTTAGTGGCTACACCTTC | few | TRBJ1-2 | TRBV10-3 | .
CASSPVGGQSYEQYF | TGTGCCAGCTCACCAGTCGGGGGACAGTCCTACGAGCAGTACTTC | . | TRBJ2-7 | TRBV18 | .
CASSLRGGATEAFF | TGTGCCAGCAGTTTACGGGGGGGGGCCACTGAAGCTTTCTTT | . | TRBJ1-1 | TRBV27 | .
CASSLLPGGGELFF | TGTGCCAGTAGTCTCCTTCCCGGGGGCGGGGAGCTGTTTTTT | . | TRBJ2-2 | TRBV19 | .
CASSRQGSTDTQYF | TGTGCCAGCAGCCGACAGGGTTCCACAGATACGCAGTATTTT | . | TRBJ2-3 | TRBV13 | TRBD1
CAWSFSGVFTGELFF | TGTGCCTGGAGCTTCAGCGGGGTATTTACCGGGGAGCTGTTTTTT | . | TRBJ2-2 | TRBV30 | TRBD2
CASSPTGVNEQFF | TGTGCCAGTAGTCCGACAGGGGTCAATGAGCAGTTCTTC | . | TRBJ2-1 | TRBV19 | TRBD1
CASSPTTGAELSNQPQHF | TGTGCCAGCAGTCCCACGACTGGGGCAGAACTTAGCAATCAGCCCCAGCATTTT | . | TRBJ1-5 | TRBV7-9 | .
CAWSGTVDNSPLHF | TGTGCCTGGAGTGGGACAGTAGATAATTCACCCCTCCACTTT | once | TRBJ1-6 | TRBV30 | .
CASSLGGDRGQPQHF | TGTGCCAGCAGCTTAGGGGGAGACAGGGGACAGCCCCAGCATTTT | . | TRBJ1-5 | TRBV7-2 | TRBD1
CASGPEETQYF | TGTGCTAGTGGCCCTGAAGAGACCCAGTACTTC | . | TRBJ2-5 | TRBV12-5 | .
CASSDGTGSHGDEQYF | TGTGCCAGCAGTGACGGCACAGGGTCCCACGGCGACGAGCAGTACTTC | . | TRBJ2-7 | TRBV6-1 | .
CASSPSDGGFEQYF | TGCGCCAGCAGTCCGTCTGACGGGGGGTTCGAGCAGTACTTC | . | TRBJ2-7 | TRBV5-1 | TRBD2
CASSLGGISYEQYF | TGTGCCAGCAGCCTAGGGGGCATCTCCTACGAGCAGTACTTC | . | TRBJ2-7 | TRBV6-1 | TRBD1
CASSPRTRAYNEQFF | TGTGCCAGCAGCCCCCGGACAAGGGCCTACAATGAGCAGTTCTTC | . | TRBJ2-1 | TRBV14 | .
CASEKPGLPTQYF | TGCGCCAGCGAGAAACCGGGACTACCTACGCAGTATTTT | few | TRBJ2-3 | TRBV5-1 | TRBD2
CASSSAGGGSYEQYF | TGTGCCAGCAGTTCCGCGGGGGGGGGCTCCTACGAGCAGTACTTC | . | TRBJ2-7 | TRBV6-6 | TRBD2
CASSPTLGQGNYGYTF | TGTGCCAGCTCACCAACCCTCGGACAGGGGAACTATGGCTACACCTTC | few | TRBJ1-2 | TRBV18 | TRBD1
CASSLVDRYSNQPQHF | TGTGCCAGCAGCTTAGTAGACAGGTATAGCAATCAGCCCCAGCATTTT | . | TRBJ1-5 | TRBV7-9 | .
CATSREYSRNEKLFF | TGTGCCACCAGCAGAGAATACAGCCGTAATGAAAAACTGTTTTTT | few | TRBJ1-4 | TRBV15 | .
CASSLRGGAYNEQFF | TGTGCCAGCAGCCTGAGGGGGGGCGCCTACAATGAGCAGTTCTTC | . | TRBJ2-1 | TRBV7-3 | .
CASRPRTGEETQYF | TGTGCCAGCAGGCCCCGGACAGGGGAAGAGACCCAGTACTTC | . | TRBJ2-5 | TRBV25-1 | TRBD1
CASSQEAGRNYGYTF | TGCGCCAGCAGCCAAGAGGCGGGAAGAAACTATGGCTACACCTTC | few | TRBJ1-2 | TRBV4-1 | .
CASSRQSLNEQYF | TGTGCCAGCAGTCGACAGAGCCTTAACGAGCAGTACTTC | . | TRBJ2-7 | TRBV6-1 | .
CASSIVSGTEYEQYF | TGTGCCAGCAGCATCGTCTCGGGTACGGAGTACGAGCAGTACTTC | . | TRBJ2-7 | TRBV7-9 | .
CASSLGGGSSYEQYF | TGTGCCAGCAGCTTAGGCGGGGGGAGCTCCTACGAGCAGTACTTC | . | TRBJ2-7 | TRBV7-2 | TRBD2
CASRRDTGTEAFF | TGTGCCAGCAGACGTGACACAGGGACGGAAGCTTTCTTT | . | TRBJ1-1 | TRBV5-5 | .
CSASTSGGAVQTQYF | TGCAGCGCCTCAACTAGCGGGGGGGCTGTTCAGACCCAGTACTTC | . | TRBJ2-5 | TRBV29-1 | TRBD2
CATRGTGRNSPLHF | TGTGCCACGCGTGGGACAGGGAGGAATTCACCCCTCCACTTT | . | TRBJ1-6 | TRBV7-9 | TRBD1
CASSLSSGGAYEQYF | TGTGCCAGCAGCTTAAGTAGCGGGGGCGCCTACGAGCAGTACTTC | . | TRBJ2-7 | TRBV7-2 | TRBD2
CASSQDRAGSAGNTIYF | TGCGCCAGCAGCCAAGATAGAGCGGGATCGGCCGGAAACACCATATATTTT | . | TRBJ1-3 | TRBV4-3 | .
CSSSLWGGHRDYGYTF | TGTTCCAGCAGCCTGTGGGGGGGTCATCGGGACTATGGCTACACCTTC | . | TRBJ1-2 | TRBV7-9 | .
CASSQGPQVLGGQGAHGYTF | TGCGCCAGCAGCCAAGGCCCTCAGGTTTTGGGCGGACAGGGGGCGCATGGCTACACCTTC | . | TRBJ1-2 | TRBV4-1 | TRBD1
CASSLVGTAASGNTIYF | TGCGCCAGCAGCTTGGTCGGGACAGCCGCCTCTGGAAACACCATATATTTT | . | TRBJ1-3 | TRBV5-1 | TRBD1
CASSQVWQGRETQYF | TGCGCCAGCAGCCAAGTCTGGCAGGGAAGGGAGACCCAGTACTTC | . | TRBJ2-5 | TRBV4-3 | .
CASSLGGTGNTGELFF | TGCGCCAGCAGCTTGGGGGGGACAGGGAACACCGGGGAGCTGTTTTTT | . | TRBJ2-2 | TRBV5-1 | TRBD1
CASRAVVTETQYF | TGTGCCAGCAGGGCAGTCGTCACAGAGACCCAGTACTTC | . | TRBJ2-5 | TRBV6-6 | .
CASTEGGTGSYEQYF | TGCGCCAGCACGGAAGGCGGGACAGGATCCTACGAGCAGTACTTC | . | TRBJ2-7 | TRBV5-1 | TRBD1
CASSEKETQYF | TGTGCCAGCAGCGAGAAAGAGACCCAGTACTTC | . | TRBJ2-5 | TRBV6-6 | .
CASRPTGTYGTQYF | TGTGCCAGCAGGCCGACAGGGACGTACGGTACGCAGTATTTT | . | TRBJ2-3 | TRBV28 | TRBD1
CASSGNSGGRGEQFF | TGTGCCAGCAGCGGGAACAGCGGGGGGCGAGGTGAGCAGTTCTTC | . | TRBJ2-1 | TRBV11-2 | TRBD2
CASSEKAGASNQPQHF | TGTGCCAGCAGTGAAAAGGCAGGGGCTAGCAATCAGCCCCAGCATTTT | . | TRBJ1-5 | TRBV6-1 | .
CASSFGLNTGANVLTF | TGTGCCAGCAGCTTTGGTTTGAACACTGGGGCCAACGTCCTGACTTTC | few | TRBJ2-6 | TRBV5-6 | .
CASSLGLGEGDTDTQYF | TGCGCCAGCAGCTTGGGTTTGGGTGAGGGTGACACAGATACGCAGTATTTT | . | TRBJ2-3 | TRBV5-1 | .
CASSPPFGGNTDTQYF | TGTGCCAGCAGTCCACCTTTTGGGGGGAACACAGATACGCAGTATTTT | . | TRBJ2-3 | TRBV7-9 | .